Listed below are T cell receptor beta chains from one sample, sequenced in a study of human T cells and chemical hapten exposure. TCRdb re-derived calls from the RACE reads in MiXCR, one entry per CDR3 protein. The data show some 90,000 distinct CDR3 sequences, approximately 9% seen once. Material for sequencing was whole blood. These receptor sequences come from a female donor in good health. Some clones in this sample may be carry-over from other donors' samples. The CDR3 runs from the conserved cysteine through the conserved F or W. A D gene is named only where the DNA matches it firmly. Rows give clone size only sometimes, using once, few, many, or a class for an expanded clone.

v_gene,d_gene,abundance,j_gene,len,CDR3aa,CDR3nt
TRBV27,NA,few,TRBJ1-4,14,CASTPTATNEKLFF,TGTGCCAGCACCCCGACCGCAACTAATGAAAAACTGTTTTTT
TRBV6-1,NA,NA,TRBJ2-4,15,CASRLRGGTKNIQYF,TGTGCCAGCAGACTAAGAGGGGGAACCAAAAACATTCAGTACTTC
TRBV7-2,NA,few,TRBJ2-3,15,CASSLAGLPEATQYF,TGTGCCAGCAGCTTAGCGGGGCTCCCTGAGGCTACGCAGTATTTT
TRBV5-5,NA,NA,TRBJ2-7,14,CASSLGQDPNEQYF,TGTGCCAGCAGCTTGGGACAGGACCCCAACGAGCAGTACTTC
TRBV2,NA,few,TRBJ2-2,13,CASSGQSVGELFF,TGTGCCAGCAGTGGGCAGTCCGTCGGGGAGCTGTTTTTT
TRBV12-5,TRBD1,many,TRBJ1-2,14,CASGLYVTGNGYTF,TGTGCTAGTGGTTTATACGTGACAGGGAATGGCTACACCTTC
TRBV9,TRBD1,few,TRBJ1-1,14,CASSEGTGDTEAFF,TGTGCCAGCAGCGAGGGGACAGGGGACACTGAAGCTTTCTTT
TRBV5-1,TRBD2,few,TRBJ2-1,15,CASSPTSGRAKEQFF,TGCGCCAGCAGCCCGACTAGCGGGAGGGCCAAGGAGCAGTTCTTC
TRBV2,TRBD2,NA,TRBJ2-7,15,CASNGLAGVPYEQYF,TGTGCCAGCAACGGGCTAGCGGGAGTACCCTACGAGCAGTACTTC
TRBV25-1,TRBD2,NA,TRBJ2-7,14,CASSGLAGLYEQYF,TGTGCCAGCTCGGGACTAGCGGGACTGTACGAGCAGTACTTC
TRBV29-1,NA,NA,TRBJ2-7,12,CSFRKADYEQYF,TGCAGCTTCAGGAAAGCGGACTACGAGCAGTACTTT
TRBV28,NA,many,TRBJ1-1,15,CASSLPSAQNTEAFF,TGTGCCAGCAGCCTCCCCAGTGCTCAGAACACTGAAGCTTTCTTT
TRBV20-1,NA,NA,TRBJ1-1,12,CSVSRMNTEAFF,TGCAGTGTCAGTAGGATGAACACTGAAGCTTTCTTT
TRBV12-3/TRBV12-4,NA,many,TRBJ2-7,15,CASSLGWGGGYEQYF,TGTGCCAGCAGTTTAGGTTGGGGAGGGGGCTACGAGCAGTACTTC
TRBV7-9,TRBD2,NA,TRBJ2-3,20,CASSPGTFASGSLLADTQYF,TGTGCCAGCAGTCCCGGGACGTTCGCTAGCGGGAGTCTTCTTGCAGATACGCAGTATTTT
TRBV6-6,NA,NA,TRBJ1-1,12,CASSDWGFEAFF,TGTGCCAGCAGTGACTGGGGGTTTGAAGCTTTCTTT
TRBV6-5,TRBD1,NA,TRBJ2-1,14,CASRATGGYNEQFF,TGTGCCAGCAGGGCTACAGGGGGATACAATGAGCAGTTCTTC
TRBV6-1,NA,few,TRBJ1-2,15,CASSEGPGGVYGYTF,TGTGCCAGCAGTGAAGGGCCGGGAGGGGTCTATGGCTACACCTTC
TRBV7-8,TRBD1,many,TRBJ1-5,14,CASSLGQGKWPQHF,TGTGCCAGCAGCCTGGGACAGGGAAAATGGCCCCAGCATTTT
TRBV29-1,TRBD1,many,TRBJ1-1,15,CSAIGTGEGDTEAFF,TGCAGCGCCATCGGGACAGGGGAAGGGGACACTGAAGCTTTCTTT
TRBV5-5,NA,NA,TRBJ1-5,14,CASSLGPTNQPQHF,TGTGCCAGCAGCTTGGGACCGACGAATCAGCCCCAGCATTTT
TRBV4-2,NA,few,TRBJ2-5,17,CASSQDKAGQGLRTQYF,TGTGCCAGCAGCCAAGATAAAGCAGGGCAGGGACTCAGGACCCAGTACTTC
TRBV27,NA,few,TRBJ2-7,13,CASSSGTLEEQYF,TGTGCCAGCAGCTCCGGGACATTGGAAGAGCAGTACTTC
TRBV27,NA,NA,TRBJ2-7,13,CASRGRSSYEQYF,TGTGCCAGCAGGGGACGGTCCTCCTACGAGCAGTACTTC
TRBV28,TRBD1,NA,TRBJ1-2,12,CASGTELYGYTF,TGTGCCAGCGGGACAGAGCTCTATGGCTACACCTTC
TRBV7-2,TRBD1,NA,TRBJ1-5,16,CASSDRTGGKYQPQHF,TGTGCCAGCAGCGACCGGACAGGGGGCAAATATCAGCCCCAGCATTTT
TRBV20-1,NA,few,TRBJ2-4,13,CSARDGPKNIQYF,TGCAGTGCTAGAGATGGGCCTAAAAACATTCAGTACTTC
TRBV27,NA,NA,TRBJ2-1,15,CASSNAGAVNNEQFF,TGTGCCAGCAGCAACGCCGGAGCGGTAAACAATGAGCAGTTCTTC
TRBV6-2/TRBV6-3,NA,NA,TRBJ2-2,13,CASSYTNTGELFF,TGTGCCAGCAGTTACACGAACACCGGGGAGCTGTTTTTT
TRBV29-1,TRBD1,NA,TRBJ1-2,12,CSVDGDRDRYTF,TGCAGCGTTGACGGGGACAGGGATCGCTACACCTTC
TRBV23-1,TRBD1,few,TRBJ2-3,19,CASSQSRRSRDRGTDTQYF,TGCGCCAGCAGTCAATCAAGGCGATCTCGAGACAGGGGGACAGATACGCAGTATTTT
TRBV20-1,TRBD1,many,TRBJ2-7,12,CSARDRYYEQYF,TGCAGTGCGCGGGACAGGTACTACGAGCAGTACTTC
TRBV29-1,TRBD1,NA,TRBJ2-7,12,CSARDRGSEQYF,TGCAGCGCCCGGGACAGGGGATCCGAGCAGTACTTC
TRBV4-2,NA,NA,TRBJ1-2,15,CASSPKGGYDYGYTF,TGTGCCAGCAGCCCGAAGGGGGGCTACGACTATGGCTACACCTTC